This T cell receptor beta chain was sequenced for a study of post-analysis software for immune sequencing data. Study overall: The study covered relapsing-remitting, secondary progressive and progressive-relapsing courses of multiple sclerosis.

TCR beta cDNA libraries had unique molecular identifiers. MiXCR was run by TCRdb on the PCR reads, yielding one entry per CDR3 protein. Altogether 750,000 to 950,000 distinct CDR3 sequences are present, 46% being singletons, with the ten largest covering roughly 4.9%. Overall study results and limits: Significantly lower normalized Chao1 diversity was seen in multiple sclerosis patients than in controls. Comparison of patients with controls showed four or five TRBV segments more frequent in patients, TRBV5-6, TRBV5-1 and TRBV20-1 among them.

Germline CDR1 is MNHEY and CDR2 is SMNVEV (reference sequence). This CDR3 is 15 amino acids long. Trimming stripped 6 bases from V and 0 bases from J, with 12 bases between. This clonotype appeared a few times. Its target is unknown. The receptor was isolated from a girl aged 5-17 years with multiple sclerosis. Material for sequencing was blood. The chain links TRBV27 to TRBJ2-4; possibly TRBD1 for D (6 bases). The CDR3 here is CASSTGQKAKNIQYF. In nucleotides, the CDR3 is TGTGCCAGCAGCACTGGACAGAAAGCCAAAAACATTCAGTACTTC.